Only a few counts were recorded for the clone carrying this TCR beta chain. This sample is drawn from a study of blood T cell repertoires in COVID-19. Study-level information: Spain, Italy and the United States supplied samples that represented acute and convalescent COVID-19. The cDNA or gDNA used as material had been derived from T cells, B-cell-depleted T cells, or PBMCs.

This CDR3 is 15 amino acids long. V gave up 5 bases and J gave up 2 bases, with 13 bases separating them. CDR1 is SGHTA, CDR2 FQGNSA, per germline. The authors' processing: Estimated nucleated cell counts came from reference gene primer amplification. Assay: immunoSEQ multiplex PCR; the TCRdb copy retains only in-frame clones and omits some. That table supplies the V and J calls and clone size; D and trimming were determined from the DNA. Among tens of thousands of clones listed, about 89% were seen once. V usage is TRBV7-2 and J usage is TRBJ1-5; D uncertain. The sequenced sample consisted of peripheral blood. The clonotype originates from a human donor in a cohort sampled during active COVID-19. The CDR3 bases are TGTGCCAGCAGCCTATCGGGAGCGGGCAATCAGCCCCAGCATTTT. Translated: CASSLSGAGNQPQHF.